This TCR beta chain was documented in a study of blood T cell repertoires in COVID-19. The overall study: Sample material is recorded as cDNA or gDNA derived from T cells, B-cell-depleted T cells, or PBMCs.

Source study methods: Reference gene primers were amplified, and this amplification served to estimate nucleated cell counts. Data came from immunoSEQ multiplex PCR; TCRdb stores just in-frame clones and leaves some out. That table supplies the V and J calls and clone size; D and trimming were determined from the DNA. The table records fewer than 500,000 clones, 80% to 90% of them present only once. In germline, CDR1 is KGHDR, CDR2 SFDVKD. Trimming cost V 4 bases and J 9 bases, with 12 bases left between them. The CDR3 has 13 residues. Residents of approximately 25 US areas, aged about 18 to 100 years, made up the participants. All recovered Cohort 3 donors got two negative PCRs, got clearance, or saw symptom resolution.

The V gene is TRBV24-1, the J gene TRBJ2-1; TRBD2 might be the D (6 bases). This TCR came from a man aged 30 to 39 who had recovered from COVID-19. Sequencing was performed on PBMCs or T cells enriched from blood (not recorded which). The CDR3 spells CATSEMQGGEQFF. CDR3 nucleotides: TGTGCCACCAGTGAGATGCAGGGAGGTGAGCAGTTCTTC.